A single sample is the source of the 5 T cell receptor beta chains below, sequenced in a study of siplizumab effects on memory and regulatory T cells. Produced via immunoSEQ multiplex PCR; TCRdb's table is partial and in-frame only. The repertoire holds about 87,000 clones, with roughly 86% as singletons. Sequenced: Tregs sorted from blood. The source of these receptors is a human donor in good health.

This clone was picked up one time. The V and J genes are TRBV4-1 and TRBJ2-5; possible D gene TRBD2, 6 bases. Germline V gene lookup returns CDR1 MGHRA and CDR2 YSYEKL. Trimming stripped 4 bases from V and 5 bases from J, with 23 bases between. The CDR3 sequence is 17 residues long. DNA for the CDR3: TGCGCCAGCAGCCCTCAGGGAGGACTATTGGGATCTGAGACCCAGTACTTC. Translating gives CASSPQGGLLGSETQYF.

A few counts support this clone. The chain carries TRBV5-5 and TRBJ1-1; D is undetermined. The CDR3 is 14 amino acids. Germline lookup yields CDR1 SGHKS and CDR2 YYEKEE (reference sequence). Trimming stripped 4 bases from V and 5 bases from J, with 15 bases between. CDR3 sequence reads: CASSDRRAGTEAFF. The DNA of the CDR3 is TGTGCCAGCAGCGACCGTCGGGCGGGGACTGAAGCTTTCTTT.

This clone was seen a handful of times. This chain uses TRBV14 with TRBJ2-5, with 7 bases that match TRBD1. With 3 bases clipped from V and 0 bases from J, the junction kept 4 bases outside the gene matches. CDR3 length equals 15 residues. Germline V gives CDR1 SGHDN, CDR2 FVKESK. The CDR3: CASSQIDRDQETQYF. The CDR3 nucleotides are TGTGCCAGCAGCCAGATCGACAGGGACCAAGAGACCCAGTACTTC. Complete variable domain (other parts from reference TRBV14 and TRBJ2-5): EAGVTQFPSHSVIEKGQTVTLRCDPISGHDNLYWYRRVMGKEIKFLLHFVKESKQDESGMPNNRFLAERTGGTYSTLKVQPAELEDSGVYFCASSQIDRDQETQYFGPGTRLLVL.

This rearrangement joins TRBV14 to TRBJ2-7; TRBD1 matches 8 bases. After removal of 1 base from V and 4 bases from J, the junction contained 15 bases not matched to a gene. This CDR3 is built from 18 residues. CDR1 and CDR2 from the germline V gene are SGHDN and FVKESK. In DNA, the CDR3 is TGTGCCAGCAGCCAAGGGGTGTTCTGGGGGACAGGTAGTTACGAGCAGTACTTC. Protein: CASSQGVFWGTGSYEQYF. The variable domain in full, completed from reference TRBV14 and TRBJ2-7, reads EAGVTQFPSHSVIEKGQTVTLRCDPISGHDNLYWYRRVMGKEIKFLLHFVKESKQDESGMPNNRFLAERTGGTYSTLKVQPAELEDSGVYFCASSQGVFWGTGSYEQYFGPGTRLTVT.

J is TRBJ2-7 and V is TRBV6-1, with 7 bases that match TRBD1. With 3 bases clipped from V and 4 bases from J, the junction kept 6 bases outside the gene matches. From germline, CDR1 is MNHNS and CDR2 SASEGT. The CDR3 loop spans 14 amino acids. CDR3 coding DNA: TGTGCCAGCAGTGAGGACAGGTCGTGGTACGAGCAGTACTTC. This encodes CASSEDRSWYEQYF.